This T cell receptor beta chain emerged from a study of shared clonotypes between healthy human individuals. Notes on the study in general: The authors sampled blood alone, and tissue repertoires likely differ.

Libraries were prepared by immunoSEQ multiplex PCR; TCRdb keeps only in-frame clonotypes and omits some of them. The sample carries approximately 1.9 million clones, 93% recorded once. Comments on this clone: Its cognate antigen is unknown. Other DNA sequences in this specimen translate into the identical CDR3.

V dropped 2 bases and J dropped 0 bases, with 8 bases sitting between them. CDR1 and CDR2 from the germline V gene are MNHEY and SMNVEV (reference sequence). The CDR3 is made up of 14 amino acids. CD8 cells regarded as naive lacked CD45RO, were positively chosen for CCR7, and omitted terminally differentiated effector memory CD45RA+ cells. This sequence was found in a man younger than 30 in good health. Some clones in this sample may be carry-over from other donors' samples. The material sequenced was naive CD8+ T cells from PBMCs. The rearrangement joins TRBV27 to TRBJ2-7; a possible D gene is TRBD1 (5 bases). CDR3 coding DNA: TGTGCCAGCAGTTTAACTGGGGCCTCCTACGAGCAGTACTTC. Its translation is CASSLTGASYEQYF.